The following is a T cell receptor (beta chain) sequence with its context. The limits of the CDR3 on the DNA are not certain, so only TCRdb's listed CDR3 is given. A total of 14 residues make up the CDR3, ends included. Germline CDR1 is SGHVS and CDR2 is FQNEAQ. Preparation of the TCRbeta library involved a method that used unique molecular identifiers. TCRdb re-called the PCR reads through MiXCR, storing one row per CDR3 protein. Of roughly 100,000 distinct CDR3 sequences listed, roughly 7.7% are singletons. This sample stems from a study of T-cell reconstitution after alpha-beta-depleted transplantation in children.

Source: PBMCs from the stem cell graft donor, taken from the stem cell graft. The chain uses TRBV7-8 and TRBJ2-7; the tabulated D call, TRBD1, remains unverified against the DNA. The TCR comes from a human donor who donated a stem cell graft to a child with congenital amegakaryocytic thrombocytopenia. The CDR3 is CASSFAQGNYEHYF.